A selection of T cell receptor beta chains follows, all from one sample in a study of cytomegalovirus exposure and HLA in healthy donors. Data came from immunoSEQ multiplex PCR; TCRdb stores just in-frame clones and leaves some out. The sample includes roughly 100,000 clones, around four fifths of them seen just once. The sequenced sample consisted of PBMCs. Receptors originate from a middle-aged woman in good health and CMV-seronegative. Each CDR3 is given with its conserved first and last residue. Fields, in order: clone size, J gene, V gene, D gene, CDR3 DNA, CDR3 protein. A D gene is named only where the DNA matches it firmly. The size of a clone is reported for some rows only, either as once, few or many, or as a class for expanded clones.

>many|TRBJ1-6|TRBV5-4|TRBD1
TGTGCCAGCAGGGAGGACAGGGGGGATTCACCCCTCCACTTT
CASREDRGDSPLHF
>few|TRBJ2-4|TRBV11-2|TRBD2
TGTGCCAGCAGCCTAACTAGCGGGGGCCGGCAGGCCAAAAACATTCAGTACTTC
CASSLTSGGRQAKNIQYF
>-|TRBJ2-3|TRBV5-1|-
TGCGCCAGCAGCTTGCTCCAAGCCAAAGATACGCAGTATTTT
CASSLLQAKDTQYF
>few|TRBJ1-5|TRBV19|-
TGTGCCAGTAGTATACCTACGTACAGCCGCCTGGATCAGCCCCAGCATTTT
CASSIPTYSRLDQPQHF
>-|TRBJ1-2|TRBV18|-
TGTGCCAGCTCACCACCGACGGGCTATGGCTACACCTTC
CASSPPTGYGYTF
>-|TRBJ2-3|TRBV19|-
TGTGCCAGTAGGGAGGACAGAGACACAGATACGCAGTATTTT
CASREDRDTDTQYF
>-|TRBJ2-3|TRBV5-1|TRBD1
TGCGCCAGCAGCGCAGGACAGGGTCGCACAGATACGCAGTATTTT
CASSAGQGRTDTQYF
>-|TRBJ1-3|TRBV18|-
TGTGCCAGCTCACAGCGAGAAGGATCCGGAGACACCATATATTTT
CASSQREGSGDTIYF
>once|TRBJ1-2|TRBV5-8|-
TGTGCCAGCAGCTGGGACACCCTCGGGGTCTATGGCTACACCTTC
CASSWDTLGVYGYTF
>-|TRBJ1-4|TRBV30|-
TGTGCCTGGAGTAAGGCGGGAACTACTAATGAAAAACTGTTTTTT
CAWSKAGTTNEKLFF
>-|TRBJ1-5|TRBV7-3|TRBD1
TGTGCCAGCAGCCTATGTGGCCAGGGGGGTTCGGGCAATCAGCCCCAGCATTTT
CASSLCGQGGSGNQPQHF
>-|TRBJ1-2|TRBV6-5|-
TGTGCCAGCAGCGTTGACAGTAACTATGGCTACACCTTC
CASSVDSNYGYTF
>-|TRBJ1-4|TRBV29-1|TRBD1
TGCAGCGTTCTGACAGGGCTTGCAACTAATGAAAAACTGTTTTTT
CSVLTGLATNEKLFF
>few|TRBJ1-5|TRBV28|TRBD1
TGTGCCAGCAGTCCCCGGGACAGGGCAAATCAGCCCCAGCATTTT
CASSPRDRANQPQHF
>-|TRBJ2-5|TRBV4-1|TRBD2
TGCGCCAGCAGCCAACCGGGACTAGCGGGGGAAGAGACCCAGTACTTC
CASSQPGLAGEETQYF
>once|TRBJ1-3|TRBV4-3|-
TGCGCCAGCAGCCAGGAGGTTGCCGCCCCCCCGTCAATATATTTT
CASSQEVAAPPSIYF
>-|TRBJ1-6|TRBV5-1|-
TGCGCCAGCAGCTTGGCCGCCTTGGACAGCTACTATAATTCACCCCTCCACTTT
CASSLAALDSYYNSPLHF
>-|TRBJ2-1|TRBV18|TRBD2
TGTGCCAGCTCACCAGGATTGACTACTAGCGGGGGGGTATCTCGTTGGCAGTTCTTC
CASSPGLTTSGGVSRWQFF
>-|TRBJ2-1|TRBV7-3|-
TGTGCCAGCAGCTTAATGGGGGCAGTGAATGAGCAGTTCTTC
CASSLMGAVNEQFF
>-|TRBJ1-1|TRBV4-2|-
TGTGCCAGCAGTCCTACCGACAGCCGGGACACTGAAGCTTTCTTT
CASSPTDSRDTEAFF
>-|TRBJ1-1|TRBV7-6|TRBD1
TGTGCCAGCAGCTTAGGGGGGGACAGGGTTTACACTGAAGCTTTCTTT
CASSLGGDRVYTEAFF
>-|TRBJ1-5|TRBV6-5|-
TGTGCCAGCAGGCTTAACAGGGATAGCAATCAGCCCCAGCATTTT
CASRLNRDSNQPQHF
>-|TRBJ2-3|TRBV7-2|TRBD1
TGTGCCAGCGGGGGACAGGGAACAGATACGCAGTATTTT
CASGGQGTDTQYF
>-|TRBJ1-1|TRBV15|-
TGTGCCACCAGCAGATACATGAACACTGAAGCTTTCTTT
CATSRYMNTEAFF
>-|TRBJ1-5|TRBV12-5|-
TGTGCTAGTGGTTTCGGGTTCAGCAATCAGCCCCAGCATTTT
CASGFGFSNQPQHF
>few|TRBJ2-1|TRBV6-5|TRBD2
TGTGCCAGCAGTTACCTAGCGGGGGGCTCCAATGAGCAGTTCTTC
CASSYLAGGSNEQFF
>-|TRBJ1-4|TRBV7-2|-
TGTGCCAGCAGCTTGCGAGTGGATGAAAAACTGTTTTTT
CASSLRVDEKLFF
>-|TRBJ1-1|TRBV9|TRBD1
TGTGCCAGCAGAGGACAGGGTCTCAACACTGAAGCTTTCTTT
CASRGQGLNTEAFF
>-|TRBJ1-1|TRBV11-2|TRBD1
TGTGCCAGCAGCTCCGCGTTAACAGGGGGAATGAACACTGAAGCTTTCTTT
CASSSALTGGMNTEAFF
>-|TRBJ1-1|TRBV30|-
TGTGCCTGGATGAGACAGAGGAACACTGAAGCTTTCTTT
CAWMRQRNTEAFF
>-|TRBJ1-1|TRBV5-1|TRBD1
TGCGCCAGCAGCCAAGGGACAGGGCCCGTGGTCACTGAAGCTTTCTTT
CASSQGTGPVVTEAFF
>-|TRBJ1-5|TRBV27|TRBD1
TGTGCCAGGAACGACAGGGGCAGCAATCAGCCCCAGCATTTT
CARNDRGSNQPQHF
>-|TRBJ2-7|TRBV30|TRBD1
TGTGCCTGGAGTCCTGGGGACAGGGCCTCCTACGAGCAGTACTTC
CAWSPGDRASYEQYF
>-|TRBJ2-7|TRBV10-3|-
TGTGCCATCAGTGAGTCCGGGGGACGGGACTCCTACGAGCAGTACTTC
CAISESGGRDSYEQYF
>-|TRBJ2-5|TRBV5-1|TRBD2
TGCGCCAGCAGCATCGGACTAGCGGGGCCCCAAGAGACCCAGTACTTC
CASSIGLAGPQETQYF
>-|TRBJ2-2|TRBV19|TRBD1
TGTGCCAGTAGTAGCCCCGGGACAGGCTACGTCGGGGAGCTGTTTTTT
CASSSPGTGYVGELFF
>-|TRBJ2-5|TRBV19|TRBD2
TGTGCCAGTAGTATGGTGGGAGGGATGCGGGAGACCCAGTACTTC
CASSMVGGMRETQYF
>-|TRBJ2-7|TRBV30|TRBD2
TGTGCCTGGAGTCGAGCGGGGTCCGAGCAGTACTTC
CAWSRAGSEQYF
>-|TRBJ1-5|TRBV4-3|-
TGCGCCAGCAGCCAATATCTACAGGAGAATCAGCCCCAGCATTTT
CASSQYLQENQPQHF
>-|TRBJ2-2|TRBV19|-
TGTGCCAGTAGTATAGCACGGGGGAACACCGGGGAGCTGTTTTTT
CASSIARGNTGELFF
>-|TRBJ1-1|TRBV7-9|-
TGTGCCAGCAGCTCGAAGGGGGGGGAATTGGTTATAGGTCCTGAAGCTTTCTTT
CASSSKGGELVIGPEAFF
>-|TRBJ1-2|TRBV14|-
TGTGCCAGCAGCCAAGGGAGCCCCGGTGGCTACACCTTC
CASSQGSPGGYTF
>-|TRBJ2-3|TRBV11-2|TRBD2
TGTGCCAGCAGCGTCGCCCGCGGGGGGGCAGATACGCAGTATTTT
CASSVARGGADTQYF
>-|TRBJ2-7|TRBV7-9|TRBD1
TGTGCCAGCAGCTACGGACAGGGGCTCTACGAGCAGTACTTC
CASSYGQGLYEQYF